This T cell receptor beta chain was captured in a study of blood T cell repertoires in COVID-19. Study-wide context: Italy, Spain and the United States were the sources of the convalescent and acute COVID-19 samples.

Profiling relied on immunoSEQ multiplex PCR, and the TCRdb table lists in-frame clones only, not all of them. The sample shows 200,000 to 250,000 clones, 84% of them seen only once. V was cut by 0 bases and J by 2 bases, with 11 bases left in between. CDR1 and CDR2 from the germline V gene are MNHEY and SVGAGI. The length of the CDR3 is 16 residues. Sequenced sample: PBMCs or T cells enriched from blood (not recorded which). The chain is built from TRBV6-5 and TRBJ1-5; the D gene is possibly TRBD1 (5 bases). This clonotype was obtained from a woman between 40 and 55 years old who had recovered from COVID-19. As DNA, the CDR3 is TGTGCCAGCAGTTACTCCGGCAGGGAGGGCAATCAGCCCCAGCATTTT. It encodes CASSYSGREGNQPQHF.